This TCR beta chain comes out of a study of T cell repertoires in cytomegalovirus infection. Study summary: TCR beta signatures that were public indicated CMV infection and matching HLA type. Whole-study findings and limits: HLA-C-restricted CMV clonotypes gave the most frequent clonotype in two of eight donors. The cumulative frequency of public TCR beta families distinguished individuals who carried CMV together with the relevant HLA.

Germline CDR1 and CDR2: LGHNA and YNFKEQ. Trimming removed 0 bases from V and 6 bases from J; junction bases left unmatched: 7. The CDR3 contains 15 residues. On this clonotype: Its antigen is still unknown.

TCRdb ran MiXCR on the reads and lists one entry per CDR3 protein. The data hold under 200,000 distinct CDR3 sequences, with roughly a sixth observed a single time. J is TRBJ1-2 and V is TRBV4-2, with 7 nucleotides matching TRBD1. Material for sequencing was CD8+ T cells from PBMCs. The TCR comes from a human donor in good health (CMV status not recorded). Some clones in this sample may be carry-over from other donors' samples. CDR3: CASSQESRDRDGYTF. The CDR3 DNA reads as TGTGCCAGCAGCCAAGAGAGCCGCGACAGGGATGGCTACACCTTC.